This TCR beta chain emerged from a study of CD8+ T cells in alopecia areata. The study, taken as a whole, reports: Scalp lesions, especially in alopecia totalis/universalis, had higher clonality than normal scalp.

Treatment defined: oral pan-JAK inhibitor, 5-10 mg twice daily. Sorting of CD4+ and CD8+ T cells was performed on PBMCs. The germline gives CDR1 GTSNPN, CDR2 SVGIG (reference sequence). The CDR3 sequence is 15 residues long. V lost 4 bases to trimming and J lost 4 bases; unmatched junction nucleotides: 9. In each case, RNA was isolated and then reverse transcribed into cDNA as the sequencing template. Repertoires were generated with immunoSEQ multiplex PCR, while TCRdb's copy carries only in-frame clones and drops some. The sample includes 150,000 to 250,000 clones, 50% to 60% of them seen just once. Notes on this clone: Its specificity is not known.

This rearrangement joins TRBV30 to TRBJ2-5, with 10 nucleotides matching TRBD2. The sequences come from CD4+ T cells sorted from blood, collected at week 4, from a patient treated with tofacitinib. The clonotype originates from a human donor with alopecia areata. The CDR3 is CAWNPAAGGVETQYF. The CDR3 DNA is TGTGCCTGGAACCCTGCAGCGGGGGGGGTAGAGACCCAGTACTTC.